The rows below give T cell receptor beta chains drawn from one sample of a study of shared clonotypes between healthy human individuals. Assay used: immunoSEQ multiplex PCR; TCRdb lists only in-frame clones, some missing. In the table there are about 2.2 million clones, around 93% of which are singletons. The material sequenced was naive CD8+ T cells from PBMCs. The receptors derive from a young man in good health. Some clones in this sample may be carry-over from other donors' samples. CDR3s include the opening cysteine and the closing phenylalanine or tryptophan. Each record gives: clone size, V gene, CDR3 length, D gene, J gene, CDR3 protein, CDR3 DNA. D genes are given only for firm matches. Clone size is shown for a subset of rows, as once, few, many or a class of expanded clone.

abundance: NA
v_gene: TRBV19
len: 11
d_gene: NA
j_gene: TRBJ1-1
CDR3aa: CASRSGTEAFF
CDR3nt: TGTGCCAGTAGGTCTGGGACTGAAGCTTTCTTT

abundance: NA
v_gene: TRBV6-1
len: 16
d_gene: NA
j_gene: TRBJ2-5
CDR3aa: CASSEAWDNTPETQYF
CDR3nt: TGTGCCAGCAGTGAAGCGTGGGACAACACCCCAGAGACCCAGTACTTC

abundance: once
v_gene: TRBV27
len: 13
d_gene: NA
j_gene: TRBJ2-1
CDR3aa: CASSTSTYNEQFF
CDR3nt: TGTGCCAGCAGTACGTCCACGTACAATGAGCAGTTCTTC

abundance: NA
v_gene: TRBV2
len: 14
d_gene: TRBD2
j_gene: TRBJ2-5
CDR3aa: CASIRAGVEETQYF
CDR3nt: TGTGCCAGCATCCGTGCGGGAGTCGAAGAGACCCAGTACTTC

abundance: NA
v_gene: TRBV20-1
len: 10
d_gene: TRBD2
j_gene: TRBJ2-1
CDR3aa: CSATGGEQFF
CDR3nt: TGCAGTGCCACGGGAGGTGAGCAGTTCTTC

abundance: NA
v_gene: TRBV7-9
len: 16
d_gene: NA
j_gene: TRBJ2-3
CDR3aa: CASSFAEDVVSDTQYF
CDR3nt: TGTGCCAGCAGCTTTGCCGAGGATGTGGTTTCAGATACGCAGTATTTT

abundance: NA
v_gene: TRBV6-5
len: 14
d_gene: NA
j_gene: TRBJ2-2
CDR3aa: CASRSRVNTGELFF
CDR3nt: TGTGCCAGCAGGTCCAGGGTAAACACCGGGGAGCTGTTTTTT

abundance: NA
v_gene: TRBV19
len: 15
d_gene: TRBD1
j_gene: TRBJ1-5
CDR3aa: CASRAPGQGNQPQHF
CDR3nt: TGTGCCAGTAGGGCCCCCGGACAGGGAAATCAGCCCCAGCATTTT

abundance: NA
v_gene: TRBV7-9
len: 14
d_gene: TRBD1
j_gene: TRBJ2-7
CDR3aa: CASSTSGTELVEYF
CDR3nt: TGTGCCAGCAGCACTTCCGGGACAGAATTGGTCGAGTACTTC

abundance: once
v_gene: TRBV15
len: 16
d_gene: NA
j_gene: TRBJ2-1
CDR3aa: CATSRERVGFGNEQFF
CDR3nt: TGTGCCACCAGCAGAGAAAGGGTAGGGTTCGGGAATGAGCAGTTCTTC

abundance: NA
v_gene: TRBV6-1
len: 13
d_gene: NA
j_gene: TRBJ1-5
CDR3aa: CAGGAGSNQPQHF
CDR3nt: TGTGCCGGAGGGGCAGGAAGCAATCAGCCCCAGCATTTT

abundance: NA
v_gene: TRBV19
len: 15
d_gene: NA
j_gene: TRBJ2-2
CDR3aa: CASSIFGANTGELFF
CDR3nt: TGTGCCAGTAGTATCTTCGGGGCGAACACCGGGGAGCTGTTTTTT

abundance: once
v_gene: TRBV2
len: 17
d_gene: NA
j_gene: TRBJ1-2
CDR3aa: CASSSSPGRKANYGYTF
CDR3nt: TGTGCCAGCAGTTCAAGTCCCGGCCGGAAGGCTAACTATGGCTACACCTTC

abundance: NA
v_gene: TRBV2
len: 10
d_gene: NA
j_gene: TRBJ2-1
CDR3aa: CASSGLRQFF
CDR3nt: TGTGCCAGCAGCGGACTAAGGCAGTTCTTC

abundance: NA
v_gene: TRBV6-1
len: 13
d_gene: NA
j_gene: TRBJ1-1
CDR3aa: CASSDVPNTEAFF
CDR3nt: TGTGCCAGCAGTGATGTTCCGAACACTGAAGCTTTCTTT

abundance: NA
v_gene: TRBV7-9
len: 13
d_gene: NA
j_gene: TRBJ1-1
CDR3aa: CASSGTGGTEAFF
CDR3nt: TGTGCCAGCAGCGGAACGGGTGGCACTGAAGCTTTCTTT

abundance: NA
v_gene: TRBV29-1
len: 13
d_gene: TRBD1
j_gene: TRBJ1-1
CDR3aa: CSVAGGFGTEAFF
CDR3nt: TGCAGCGTTGCAGGGGGGTTTGGCACTGAAGCTTTCTTT

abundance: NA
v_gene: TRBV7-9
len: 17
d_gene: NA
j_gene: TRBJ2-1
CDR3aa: CASSLSVAAIMFNEQFF
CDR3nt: TGTGCCAGCAGCTTATCCGTAGCGGCAATAATGTTTAATGAGCAGTTCTTC

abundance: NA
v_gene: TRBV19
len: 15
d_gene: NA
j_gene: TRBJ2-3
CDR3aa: CASSISGLLTDTQYF
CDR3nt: TGTGCCAGTAGTATATCGGGACTGTTAACAGATACGCAGTATTTT

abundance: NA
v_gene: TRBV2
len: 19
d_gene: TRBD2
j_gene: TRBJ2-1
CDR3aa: CASSERWGWERESYNEQFF
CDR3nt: TGTGCCAGCAGTGAGAGGTGGGGCTGGGAGCGGGAGTCCTACAATGAGCAGTTCTTC